These 32 T cell receptor beta chains originate from one sample sequenced in a study. Via MiXCR, TCRdb re-called the RT-PCR reads, giving one row per CDR3 protein. The table shows about 700,000 distinct CDR3 sequences, with 14% occurring only once. The specimen sequenced was memory CD4+ T cells from blood. The source of these receptors is a female donor in good health, serving as a healthy control.

This clonotype was counted a few times. The chain links TRBV6-2 or TRBV6-3 to TRBJ1-2; possibly TRBD1 for D (6 bases). CDR3 size: 13 residues. Germline V gene lookup returns CDR1 MNHEY and CDR2 SVGEGT. V was shortened by 7 bases and J by 4 bases, with 13 bases between the two germline ends. CDR3 coding DNA: TGTGCCAGCATCGAGGGGGAGGGCTATGGCTACACCTTC. This encodes CASIEGEGYGYTF.

This clonotype was counted a few times. The rearrangement links TRBV18 to TRBJ2-7; 7 positions match TRBD2. V was pared by 5 bases and J by 6 bases, with 19 bases of the junction left unmatched. This CDR3 has 17 amino acids. Germline-derived CDR1 and CDR2 are KGHSH and LQKENI. The CDR3 DNA sequence: TGTGCCAGCTCAAAACTGGAGCCTGAGGCGGGAGTCCTCGAGCAGTACTTC. Translating gives CASSKLEPEAGVLEQYF. The full variable domain, completed using reference TRBV18 and TRBJ2-7, is NAGVMQNPRHLVRRRGQEARLRCSPMKGHSHVYWYRQLPEEGLKFMVYLQKENIIDESGMPKERFSAEFPKEGPSILRIQQVVRGDSAAYFCASSKLEPEAGVLEQYFGPGTRLTVT.

At least ten counts were recorded for this clonotype. The V call is TRBV6-5, the J call TRBJ2-7; the D is unclear. Trimming pared 6 bases from V and 6 bases from J, leaving 12 bases between. Germline lookup yields CDR1 MNHEY and CDR2 SVGAGI. This CDR3 comprises 12 residues. The CDR3 DNA is TGTGCCAGCAGGGCCTCGTCAAGCGAGCAGTACTTC. Encoded protein: CASRASSSEQYF.

The V call is TRBV5-1, the J call TRBJ1-3; TRBD1 might be the D (5 bases). Looked up from germline, CDR1 is SGHRS and CDR2 is YFSETQ. This CDR3 is 16 amino acids long. V gave up 0 bases and J gave up 0 bases, with 10 bases separating them. DNA for the CDR3: TGCGCCAGCAGCTTGGTCCCAGGGTACTCTGGAAACACCATATATTTT. Translating gives CASSLVPGYSGNTIYF.

This clonotype appeared many times. The V and J genes are TRBV5-1 and TRBJ2-3; D is ambiguous. CDR3 size: 17 residues. Germline assignment: CDR1 SGHRS and CDR2 YFSETQ. Trimming removed 2 bases from V and 0 bases from J, with 16 bases in between. Here the CDR3 DNA reads TGCGCCAGCAGCTTAGGACCGAAAGGTTCTAGCACAGATACGCAGTATTTT. It yields the protein CASSLGPKGSSTDTQYF. Full variable domain (missing parts from reference TRBV5-1 and TRBJ2-3): KAGVTQTPRYLIKTRGQQVTLSCSPISGHRSVSWYQQTPGQGLQFLFEYFSETQRNKGNFPGRFSGRQFSNSRSEMNVSTLELGDSALYLCASSLGPKGSSTDTQYFGPGTRLTVL.

This clonotype has at least ten counts. The chain combines TRBV9 with TRBJ2-5; TRBD2 matches 10 bases. CDR3 size: 17 residues. V dropped 3 bases and J dropped 0; count of bases not matched to a gene: 8. Germline V lookup: CDR1 SGDLS, CDR2 YYNGEE. The CDR3 sequence: CASSGRAGGPYQETQYF. CDR3 bases: TGTGCCAGCAGCGGGCGAGCGGGGGGGCCTTACCAAGAGACCCAGTACTTC.

In nucleotides, the CDR3 is TGCGCCAGCAGTGAAGGACCTAATAATTCACCCCTCCACTTT. Translation: CASSEGPNNSPLHF. V usage is TRBV10-2 and J usage is TRBJ1-6; D uncertain. Germline V CDR1 and CDR2: WSHSY, SAAADI. Trimming removed 3 bases at V and 5 bases at J, with 8 bases between. CDR3 length: 14 residues.

The chain has TRBV15 and TRBJ1-6, with no clear D. CDR3 length: 15 residues. V shed 8 bases and J shed 1 base, with 12 bases lying between them. Germline V gene data show CDR1 as LNHNV and CDR2 as YYDKDF (reference sequence). As DNA, the CDR3 is TGTGCCACCCGCTTCGAGGAATCCTATAATTCACCCCTCCACTTT. Amino acid sequence: CATRFEESYNSPLHF.

This clonotype was detected ten times or more. CDR3 nucleotides: TGCAGTGCTCTCTGGGGACAAGAGACCCAGTACTTC. The encoded protein is CSALWGQETQYF. The V and J genes are TRBV20-1 and TRBJ2-5; unclear D gene. This CDR3 comprises 12 residues. Trimming took off 5 bases at V and 2 bases at J, with 9 bases between the two ends. Germline lookup yields CDR1 DFQATT and CDR2 SNEGSKA (reference sequence).

This clonotype showed up many times. J is TRBJ2-7 and V is TRBV7-2; weak D call: TRBD1 (6 bases). The germline V and J ends were trimmed by 5 bases and 3 bases, with 14 bases remaining between them. CDR1 is SGHTA and CDR2 is FQGNSA in the germline V gene. The CDR3 is made up of 14 amino acids. CDR3 region: CASSNLGRGYEQYF. DNA of the CDR3: TGTGCCAGCAGCAATCTGGGCAGGGGCTACGAGCAGTACTTC. The entire variable domain, with the rest obtained from reference TRBV7-2 and TRBJ2-7, is as follows: GAGVSQSPSNKVTEKGKDVELRCDPISGHTALYWYRQSLGQGLEFLIYFQGNSAPDKSGLPSDRFSAERTGGSVSTLTIQRTQQEDSAVYLCASSNLGRGYEQYFGPGTRLTVT.

The genes are TRBV18 and TRBJ2-7; D not certain. This CDR3 comprises 13 residues. The V gene's germline CDR1 is KGHSH and CDR2 LQKENI. The ends were cut back, 4 bases at V and 2 bases at J, with 9 bases in the middle. This chain's CDR3 is CASSLSLTYEQYF. CDR3 coding DNA: TGTGCCAGCTCACTCAGCCTTACCTACGAGCAGTACTTC.

The J gene is TRBJ2-7, the V gene TRBV4-3; a weak D match, TRBD2 (6 bases). The CDR3 is 15 amino acids. Trimming stripped 4 bases from V and 0 bases from J, with 13 bases between. CDR1 is LGHNA, CDR2 YSLEER, per germline. The DNA of the CDR3 is TGCGCCAGCAGCCTCCAACTAGCCTACTCCTACGAGCAGTACTTC. This codes for CASSLQLAYSYEQYF.

In this sample, this clonotype turned up many times. The rearrangement links TRBV7-2 to TRBJ2-7; D remains ambiguous. The CDR3 is 13 amino acids. The V and J ends lost 5 bases and 0 bases respectively, with 8 bases between them. Per the germline V gene, CDR1 is SGHTA and CDR2 is FQGNSA. CDR3 region: CASSSRSSYEQYF. CDR3 DNA sequence: TGTGCCAGCAGCAGTAGGAGCTCCTACGAGCAGTACTTC.

The table lists this clonotype with many counts. The rearrangement joins TRBV7-3 to TRBJ2-7; 8 bases agree with TRBD1. The V segment lost 2 bases and the J segment 7 bases; nucleotides outside the gene matches: 7. CDR1 is SGHTA and CDR2 is FQGTGA in the germline V gene. This CDR3 is 14 amino acids long. The CDR3 loop reads CASSLVWTGSEQYF. CDR3 coding DNA: TGTGCCAGCAGCTTAGTGTGGACAGGGTCAGAGCAGTACTTC.

V usage is TRBV3-1 and J usage is TRBJ1-6; D is ambiguous. V was cut by 0 bases and J by 10 bases, with 7 bases left in between. The CDR3 loop spans 13 amino acids. Germline V lookup: CDR1 LGHDT, CDR2 YNNKEL (reference sequence). In nucleotides, the CDR3 is TGTGCCAGCAGCCAAGATTCTAGATCACCCCTCCACTTT. Protein: CASSQDSRSPLHF.

The CDR3 region is CASSFRNRDEKLFF. The CDR3 DNA sequence: TGTGCCAGCAGTTTTAGGAACAGAGATGAAAAACTGTTTTTT. The rearrangement uses TRBV28 and TRBJ1-4; D unresolved. In germline, CDR1 is MDHEN, CDR2 SYDVKM. Trimming removed 3 bases from V and 6 bases from J, with 11 bases in between. The CDR3 sequence is 14 residues long.

This clonotype has only a few counts. The chain has TRBV6-6 and TRBJ2-3; D possibly corresponds to TRBD2 (6 bases). This CDR3 comprises 16 residues. Germline CDR1 MNHNY, CDR2 SVGAGI (reference sequence). Trimming left V 3 bases short and J 4 bases short, with 17 bases between. Here the CDR3 reads CASSYNSGLGSDTQYF. The CDR3 bases are TGTGCCAGCAGTTATAATAGCGGCTTGGGGTCAGATACGCAGTATTTT.

V usage is TRBV9 and J usage is TRBJ1-1; D call uncertain. Germline CDR1 SGDLS, CDR2 YYNGEE. Trimming pared 0 bases from V and 1 base from J, leaving 16 bases between. This CDR3 comprises 17 residues. CDR3 residues: CASSVEVEVRPNTEAFF. CDR3 bases: TGTGCCAGCAGCGTAGAGGTGGAGGTCAGACCGAACACTGAAGCTTTCTTT. Full variable domain (missing parts from reference TRBV9 and TRBJ1-1): DSGVTQTPKHLITATGQRVTLRCSPRSGDLSVYWYQQSLDQGLQFLIQYYNGEERAKGNILERFSAQQFPDLHSELNLSSLELGDSALYFCASSVEVEVRPNTEAFFGQGTRLTVV.

The gene calls are TRBV10-2 and TRBJ2-5, with 7 bases that match TRBD2. The CDR3 runs 16 residues. The V gene end was trimmed by 0 bases and the J gene end by 3 bases; junction bases not matched to a gene: 7. Germline assignment: CDR1 WSHSY and CDR2 SAAADI. This CDR3 reads CASSESVWGREETQYF. The CDR3 DNA follows: TGCGCCAGCAGTGAGTCGGTTTGGGGGAGGGAAGAGACCCAGTACTTC.

There are many counts of this clonotype. J is TRBJ1-2 and V is TRBV5-5, with D maybe TRBD1 (6 bases). V lost 4 bases and J lost 5, with 12 bases in between. Germline lookup yields CDR1 SGHKS and CDR2 YYEKEE (reference sequence). CDR3 length: 13 amino acids. CDR3 residues: CASSPQGTYGYTF. DNA for the CDR3: TGTGCCAGCAGCCCTCAGGGGACTTATGGCTACACCTTC.

There are many counts of this clonotype. The rearrangement links TRBV29-1 to TRBJ2-3, with 9 nucleotides matching TRBD2. The trim removed 4 bases at V and 0 bases at J, leaving 11 bases unmatched. The CDR3 loop spans 17 amino acids. Germline CDR1 SQVTM, CDR2 ANQGSEA. The CDR3 bases are TGCAGCGTTGGGGCTAGCGGGACCCAATTTAGCACAGATACGCAGTATTTT. Its translation: CSVGASGTQFSTDTQYF.

This clonotype appeared a few times. The chain recombines TRBV6-2 or TRBV6-3 with TRBJ2-3, with D hard to call. CDR1 and CDR2 from the germline V gene are MNHEY and SVGEGT. The CDR3 length is 11 residues. Trimming took 8 bases from V and 8 from J, leaving 11 bases between them. CDR3: CASSGAFTQYF. The CDR3 bases are TGTGCCAGCTCCGGCGCGTTTACGCAGTATTTT.

This clonotype was detected a few times. The rearrangement links TRBV30 to TRBJ1-3; D unresolved. CDR3 length equals 12 residues. Per germline, CDR1 GTSNPN and CDR2 SVGIG (reference sequence). V lost 3 bases and J 0 bases, leaving 3 bases between the germline ends. The CDR3 spells CAWRLSGNTIYF. The DNA of the CDR3 is TGTGCCTGGAGGCTCTCTGGAAACACCATATATTTT.

This clonotype occurred many times. This chain connects TRBV10-3 to TRBJ2-7; no clear D. Trimming took off 10 bases at V and 2 bases at J, with 12 bases between the two ends. CDR1 ENHRY and CDR2 SYGVKD come from the germline V gene. There are 12 residues in the CDR3. The DNA for the CDR3 is TGTGCCACCTCGAGAACCACCTACGAGCAGTACTTC. It specifies CATSRTTYEQYF.

This clonotype occurred many times. This rearrangement joins TRBV20-1 to TRBJ2-2, with 8 bases that match TRBD1. The CDR3 runs 14 residues. J lost 4 bases, V lost 4 bases, and 5 bases had no gene match. Germline loops: CDR1 DFQATT, CDR2 SNEGSKA (reference sequence). As DNA, the CDR3 is TGCAGTGCTATCGGACAGGGAACCACCGGGGAGCTGTTTTTT. Translation gives CSAIGQGTTGELFF.

The chain is built from TRBV18 and TRBJ2-5; D may be TRBD1 (5 bases). The V and J ends lost 5 bases and 4 bases respectively, with 14 bases between them. CDR1 KGHSH and CDR2 LQKENI come from the germline V gene. The CDR3 is 14 residues long. The CDR3 region is CASSKFRQGETQYF. CDR3 in DNA: TGTGCCAGCTCAAAGTTCCGGCAGGGAGAGACCCAGTACTTC.

This clonotype was detected many times. The chain employs TRBV7-2 and TRBJ2-2, with 11 bases matching TRBD2. Germline loops: CDR1 SGHTA, CDR2 FQGNSA. This CDR3 is 17 amino acids long. With 5 bases clipped from V and 6 bases from J, the junction kept 11 bases outside the gene matches. The CDR3 spells CASSPDLTSGVSGELFF. CDR3 DNA sequence: TGTGCCAGCAGCCCCGACCTGACTAGCGGGGTATCCGGGGAGCTGTTTTTT.

The rearrangement uses TRBV12-3 or TRBV12-4 and TRBJ1-1; 9 nucleotides match TRBD1. The J segment lost 7 bases and the V segment lost 6 bases, leaving 3 bases of the junction unmatched. CDR3 length: 12 amino acids. This CDR3 reads CASRGTGREAFF. Here the CDR3 DNA reads TGTGCCAGCAGGGGGACAGGGCGTGAAGCTTTCTTT.

This clonotype has a handful of counts. V and J are TRBV5-1 and TRBJ2-5; TRBD2 aligns across 8 bases. CDR3 length: 15 amino acids. The trim removed 7 bases at V and 4 bases at J, leaving 12 bases unmatched. Germline V gene data show CDR1 as SGHRS and CDR2 as YFSETQ. CDR3 DNA: TGCGCCAGCTTCGAGCCAGCGGGAGAGGTAGAGACCCAGTACTTC. Translation gives CASFEPAGEVETQYF. Full variable domain (remainder filled in from reference TRBV5-1 and TRBJ2-5): KAGVTQTPRYLIKTRGQQVTLSCSPISGHRSVSWYQQTPGQGLQFLFEYFSETQRNKGNFPGRFSGRQFSNSRSEMNVSTLELGDSALYLCASFEPAGEVETQYFGPGTRLLVL.

This chain uses TRBV20-1 with TRBJ1-4, with D perhaps TRBD1 (5 bases). V shed 3 bases and J shed 4 bases, with 12 bases lying between them. CDR1 and CDR2 from the germline V gene are DFQATT and SNEGSKA (reference sequence). The CDR3 is 14 residues long. In DNA form, the CDR3 reads TGCAGTGCTAGTCAAACCGGGGGTAATGAAAAACTGTTTTTT. Protein product: CSASQTGGNEKLFF.

In this sample, this clonotype turned up a few times. The chain is built from TRBV6-6 and TRBJ2-5, with TRBD1 matching over 10 bases. The CDR3 loop spans 14 amino acids. Losses at the gene ends were 7 bases for V and 3 bases for J; bases not matched to a gene: 5. CDR1 MNHNY and CDR2 SVGAGI come from the germline V gene (reference sequence). CDR3 protein: CASINGQGEETQYF. CDR3 sequence (DNA): TGTGCCAGCATTAACGGACAGGGGGAAGAGACCCAGTACTTC.

This clonotype was picked up a small number of times. The J gene is TRBJ2-1, the V gene TRBV28; no firm D call. The V gene's germline CDR1 is MDHEN and CDR2 SYDVKM. The CDR3 loop spans 15 amino acids. V gave up 6 bases and J gave up 0 bases, with 12 bases separating them. The CDR3 reads CASSPDAYSYNEQFF. The CDR3 nucleotides are TGTGCCAGCAGCCCCGACGCGTACTCCTACAATGAGCAGTTCTTC.